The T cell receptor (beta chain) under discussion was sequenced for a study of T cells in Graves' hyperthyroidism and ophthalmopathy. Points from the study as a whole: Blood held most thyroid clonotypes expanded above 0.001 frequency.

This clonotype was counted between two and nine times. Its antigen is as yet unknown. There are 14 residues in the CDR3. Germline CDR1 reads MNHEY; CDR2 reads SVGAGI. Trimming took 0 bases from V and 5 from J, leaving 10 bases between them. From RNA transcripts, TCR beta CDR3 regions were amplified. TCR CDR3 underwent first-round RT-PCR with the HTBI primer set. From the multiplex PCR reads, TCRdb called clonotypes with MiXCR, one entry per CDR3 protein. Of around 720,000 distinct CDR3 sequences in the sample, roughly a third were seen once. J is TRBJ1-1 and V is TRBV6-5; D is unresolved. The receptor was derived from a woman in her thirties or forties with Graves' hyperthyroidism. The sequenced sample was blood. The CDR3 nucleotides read TGTGCCAGCAGTTACTCGACGGGGTATACTGAAGCTTTCTTT. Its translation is CASSYSTGYTEAFF.